This TCR beta chain is drawn from a study of cytomegalovirus exposure and HLA in healthy donors. Study-level results: The dataset shows that most TCR sequences were rare, while some public TCRs occurred in many donors.

The PCR employed 60 Vbeta primers together with 13 Jbeta primers. Using immunoSEQ multiplex PCR, the repertoire was profiled, and TCRdb retains in-frame clones only, with some absent. The sample includes roughly 200,000 clones, 75% to 85% of them seen just once. On this clone itself: What it binds is unknown.

CDR3 length: 10 residues. Looked up from germline, CDR1 is LGHNA and CDR2 is YSLEER. V lost 11 bases, J lost 6 bases, and 11 bases lay in between. Input material: PBMCs. The TCR originated in a woman aged 50 to 65 in good health and CMV-seronegative. This rearrangement joins TRBV4-3 to TRBJ2-7, with no clear D. CDR3 protein: CAFPVGEQYF. CDR3 sequence (DNA): TGCGCCTTCCCGGTTGGCGAGCAGTACTTC.